These T cell receptor beta chains were read from a single sample in a study of siplizumab effects on memory and regulatory T cells. TCRdb keeps only in-frame clones here, not all; method: immunoSEQ multiplex PCR. The sample includes roughly 70,000 clones, 93% of them seen just once. The specimen was CD8+ T cells sorted from blood. The receptors shown here come from a human donor in good health. The CDR3 runs from the conserved cysteine through the conserved F or W. D genes are given only for firm matches. Some rows mark clone size as missing; the rest say once, few, many or name a class of expanded clone.

>.|TRBJ1-1|.|TRBV5-1
CASSFEGQTEAFF
TGCGCCAGCAGCTTTGAGGGGCAGACAGAAGCTTTCTTT
>.|TRBJ2-7|.|TRBV29-1
CSVLDGPYEQYF
TGCAGCGTTTTGGACGGGCCCTACGAGCAGTACTTC
>TRBD1|TRBJ1-1|.|TRBV5-1
CASSPDLGQGNTEAFF
TGCGCCAGCAGCCCGGACTTGGGACAGGGGAACACTGAAGCTTTCTTT
>.|TRBJ2-3|.|TRBV7-3
CASSLEGVATDTQYF
TGTGCCAGCAGCTTAGAGGGGGTGGCCACAGATACGCAGTATTTT
>.|TRBJ1-4|.|TRBV4-2
CASSQRQWRGENEKLFF
TGTGCCAGCAGCCAAAGGCAGTGGAGGGGTGAAAATGAAAAACTGTTTTTT
>.|TRBJ2-7|.|TRBV29-1
CSVEGTADSSYEQYF
TGCAGCGTTGAAGGGACGGCAGACTCTTCCTACGAGCAGTACTTC
>.|TRBJ2-5|.|TRBV7-9
CASSPSDLMKETQYF
TGTGCCAGCAGCCCCTCGGACTTGATGAAAGAGACCCAGTACTTC
>.|TRBJ2-3|.|TRBV30
CAWRAGFSPTDTQYF
TGTGCCTGGAGGGCGGGATTTAGCCCCACAGATACGCAGTATTTT
>.|TRBJ1-2|.|TRBV21-1
CASSLWATYGYTF
TGTGCCAGCAGCTTATGGGCGACTTATGGCTACACCTTC
>.|TRBJ2-4|.|TRBV2
CASKSEGKNIQYF
TGTGCCAGCAAGAGTGAGGGCAAAAACATTCAGTACTTC
>.|TRBJ1-1|once|TRBV7-2
CASSLGTDTEAFF
TGTGCCAGCAGCCTAGGGACTGACACTGAAGCTTTCTTT
>.|TRBJ1-1|once|TRBV5-4
CASSLGSMNTEAFF
TGTGCCAGCAGCTTAGGCAGCATGAACACTGAAGCTTTCTTT
>.|TRBJ1-2|.|TRBV7-9
CASSLALEDGYTF
TGTGCCAGCAGCTTAGCGCTGGAGGATGGCTACACCTTC
>.|TRBJ2-3|.|TRBV6-1
CASSEQRLPPDTQYF
TGTGCCAGCAGTGAACAACGACTACCACCCGATACGCAGTATTTT
>.|TRBJ1-1|.|TRBV6-5
CASSHRANTEAFF
TGTGCCAGCAGTCACAGGGCCAACACTGAAGCTTTCTTT
>.|TRBJ1-6|.|TRBV5-1
CASSFLGGSYNSPLHF
TGCGCCAGCAGCTTCTTAGGTGGCTCCTATAATTCACCCCTCCACTTT
>.|TRBJ2-1|once|TRBV7-3
CASSLGYGPDEQFF
TGTGCCAGCAGCTTAGGCTACGGACCAGATGAGCAGTTCTTC
>.|TRBJ2-5|.|TRBV4-1
CASSQGGATKETQYF
TGCGCCAGCAGCCAAGGAGGGGCCACTAAAGAGACCCAGTACTTC
>TRBD1|TRBJ1-2|.|TRBV15
CATSSGYLGGQGNGYTF
TGTGCCACCAGTAGTGGATATCTAGGCGGACAGGGGAACGGCTACACCTTC
>TRBD2|TRBJ2-3|.|TRBV27
CASSSLPSGGAADTQYF
TGTGCCAGCAGTTCCCTGCCTAGCGGGGGGGCGGCAGATACGCAGTATTTT
>TRBD1|TRBJ1-2|once|TRBV10-3
CASSKPGTGGDGYTF
TGTGCCAGCAGCAAACCCGGGACAGGAGGAGATGGCTACACCTTC
>.|TRBJ2-2|.|TRBV10-3
CAISPDTTGELFF
TGTGCCATCAGTCCTGACACTACCGGGGAGCTGTTTTTT
>TRBD1|TRBJ2-3|.|TRBV19
CASRTSTGESTDTQYF
TGTGCCAGTAGAACCTCGACAGGGGAGAGCACAGATACGCAGTATTTT
>TRBD2|TRBJ2-1|.|TRBV6-1
CASTIIAGVLNEQFF
TGTGCCAGCACCATTATAGCGGGGGTATTGAATGAGCAGTTCTTC
>TRBD1|TRBJ2-6|.|TRBV4-3
CASSRDYGTGTSGANVLTF
TGCGCCAGCAGCCGCGACTACGGGACAGGCACTTCTGGGGCCAACGTCCTGACTTTC
>.|TRBJ2-1|.|TRBV19
CASSIATGSPYNEQFF
TGTGCCAGTAGTATTGCCACAGGCAGTCCCTACAATGAGCAGTTCTTC
>.|TRBJ2-1|.|TRBV9
CASSVVGWGDSYNEQFF
TGTGCCAGCAGCGTAGTGGGTTGGGGGGACTCCTACAATGAGCAGTTCTTC
>.|TRBJ1-2|.|TRBV29-1
CSVEDSSYGYTF
TGCAGCGTTGAGGACAGTTCCTATGGCTACACCTTC
>.|TRBJ2-7|.|TRBV5-6
CASSPEGMGPLSYEQYF
TGTGCCAGCAGCCCTGAGGGAATGGGACCTTTATCCTACGAGCAGTACTTC
>TRBD2|TRBJ2-7|few|TRBV4-2
CASSQLYGTSGGEQYF
TGTGCCAGCAGCCAACTTTACGGGACTAGCGGGGGCGAGCAGTACTTC
>.|TRBJ1-6|.|TRBV6-1
CASSEDSAGGSPLHF
TGTGCCAGCAGTGAGGACAGCGCGGGGGGTTCACCCCTCCACTTT
>.|TRBJ1-6|.|TRBV7-2
CASSLVSDNSPLHF
TGTGCCAGCAGCTTAGTGTCAGATAATTCACCCCTCCACTTT
>TRBD2|TRBJ2-3|.|TRBV11-2
CASSPSGVGGTDTQYF
TGTGCCAGCAGCCCGAGCGGGGTAGGCGGTACAGATACGCAGTATTTT
>.|TRBJ1-2|.|TRBV30
CACASEGYTF
TGTGCCTGTGCCTCTGAGGGCTACACCTTC
>TRBD1|TRBJ1-3|once|TRBV5-5
CASSLGQGVTIYF
TGTGCCAGCAGCTTAGGACAGGGCGTCACCATATATTTT
>.|TRBJ1-3|.|TRBV13
CASSDAGNTIYF
TGTGCCAGCAGCGATGCTGGAAACACCATATATTTT
>.|TRBJ1-2|.|TRBV5-1
CASSSAWDGYTF
TGCGCCAGCAGCTCGGCCTGGGATGGCTACACCTTC
>.|TRBJ1-1|few|TRBV13
CASSLRGSGLNTEAFF
TGTGCCAGCAGCTTACGGGGGAGCGGTTTGAACACTGAAGCTTTCTTT
>.|TRBJ2-2|.|TRBV5-1
CASSLDGGYTKNTGELFF
TGCGCCAGCAGCTTGGACGGAGGATACACCAAGAACACCGGGGAGCTGTTTTTT
>.|TRBJ1-5|.|TRBV5-1
CASAPEENTKPQHF
TGCGCCAGCGCCCCTGAGGAAAACACTAAGCCCCAGCATTTT
>.|TRBJ2-2|.|TRBV5-1
CASSLASSRELFF
TGCGCCAGCAGCTTGGCCAGTTCCCGGGAGCTGTTTTTT
>.|TRBJ2-5|.|TRBV4-2
CASSQGYETQYF
TGTGCCAGCAGCCAAGGTTATGAGACCCAGTACTTC
>.|TRBJ2-3|.|TRBV5-1
CASSLTGGHTDTQYF
TGCGCCAGCAGCTTGACGGGGGGCCACACAGATACGCAGTATTTT
>.|TRBJ2-7|.|TRBV4-3
CASSQESGGHISYEQYF
TGCGCCAGCAGCCAAGAATCCGGGGGCCACATTTCCTACGAGCAGTACTTC
>TRBD1|TRBJ1-6|.|TRBV27
CASSPRGTGVLDSPLHF
TGTGCCAGCAGTCCGCGGGGGACAGGGGTATTAGATTCACCCCTCCACTTT
>.|TRBJ1-6|few|TRBV9
CASSVGQGSSPLHF
TGTGCCAGCAGCGTGGGGCAGGGCAGTTCACCCCTCCACTTT
>TRBD2|TRBJ2-3|.|TRBV28
CASTLELAGAYTDTQYF
TGTGCCAGCACCCTGGAACTAGCGGGGGCATACACAGATACGCAGTATTTT
>.|TRBJ1-4|.|TRBV2
CASVDSSTNEKLFF
TGTGCCAGCGTAGACAGTTCAACTAATGAAAAACTGTTTTTT
>TRBD2|TRBJ2-3|.|TRBV27
CASSTTSGIQYTQYF
TGTGCCAGCAGCACGACTAGCGGCATTCAATATACGCAGTATTTT
>.|TRBJ2-7|.|TRBV4-2
CASSPSLSYEQYF
TGTGCCAGCAGCCCCTCCCTCTCCTACGAGCAGTACTTC
>.|TRBJ2-3|.|TRBV7-9
CASSAMDLTSTDTQYF
TGTGCCAGCAGCGCAATGGACCTTACTAGCACAGATACGCAGTATTTT
>.|TRBJ1-5|.|TRBV6-7
CASSYSQSHSNQPQHF
TGTGCCAGCAGTTACTCGCAGAGCCATAGCAATCAGCCCCAGCATTTT
>.|TRBJ1-2|.|TRBV9
CASSVGQGDGYTF
TGTGCCAGCAGCGTAGGCCAGGGAGACGGCTACACCTTC
>.|TRBJ1-4|.|TRBV25-1
CASSGATGINEKLFF
TGTGCCAGCAGTGGCGCCACAGGAATTAATGAAAAACTGTTTTTT
>.|TRBJ1-1|.|TRBV15
CATSRAQGSAEAFF
TGTGCCACCAGCAGAGCGCAGGGTAGCGCTGAAGCTTTCTTT
>TRBD1|TRBJ1-6|.|TRBV27
CASRPGRGHSPLHF
TGTGCCAGCAGACCGGGTAGGGGGCATTCACCCCTCCACTTT
>TRBD2|TRBJ2-3|.|TRBV6-4
CASSDSGGGVRDTQYF
TGTGCCAGCAGTGACTCCGGCGGGGGGGTCCGGGATACGCAGTATTTT
>.|TRBJ2-7|.|TRBV5-5
CASSLDQLYYEQYF
TGTGCCAGCAGCTTGGACCAGCTTTACTACGAGCAGTACTTC
>.|TRBJ2-5|.|TRBV19
CASSTLGGVGIQETQYF
TGTGCCAGTAGTACCTTAGGGGGAGTGGGGATCCAAGAGACCCAGTACTTC
>.|TRBJ2-7|few|TRBV5-1
CASSLTGWYEQYF
TGCGCCAGCAGCTTGACGGGGTGGTACGAGCAGTACTTC